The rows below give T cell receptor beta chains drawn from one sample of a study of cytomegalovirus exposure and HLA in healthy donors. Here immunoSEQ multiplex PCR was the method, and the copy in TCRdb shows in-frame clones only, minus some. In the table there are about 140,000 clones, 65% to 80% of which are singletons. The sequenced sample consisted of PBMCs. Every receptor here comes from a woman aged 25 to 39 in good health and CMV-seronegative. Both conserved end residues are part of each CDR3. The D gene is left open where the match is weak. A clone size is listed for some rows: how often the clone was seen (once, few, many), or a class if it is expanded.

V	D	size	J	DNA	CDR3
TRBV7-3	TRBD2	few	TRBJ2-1	TGTGCCAGCAGCCGTGGACTAGGTGATGAGCAGTTCTTC	CASSRGLGDEQFF
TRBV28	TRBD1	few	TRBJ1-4	TGTGCCAGCAGGTCCCCAGGGGGAGAGGCTAATGAAAAACTGTTTTTT	CASRSPGGEANEKLFF
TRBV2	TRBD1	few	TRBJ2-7	TGTGCCAGCAGGGGGACAGGGGCCCCTTCCTACGAGCAGTACTTC	CASRGTGAPSYEQYF
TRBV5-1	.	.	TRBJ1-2	TGCGCCAGCAGCTTGGCGGTCGAAAACTATGGCTACACCTTC	CASSLAVENYGYTF
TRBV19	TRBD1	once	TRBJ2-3	TGTGCCAGTACAGACAGGGGGCTAGCAGATACGCAGTATTTT	CASTDRGLADTQYF
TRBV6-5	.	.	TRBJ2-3	TGTGCCAGCAGGCCCGGACTACCCGGAGATACGCAGTATTTT	CASRPGLPGDTQYF
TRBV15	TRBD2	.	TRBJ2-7	TGTGCCACCAGCAGGACTAGCGGGGGATTGGAGGAGCAGTACTTC	CATSRTSGGLEEQYF
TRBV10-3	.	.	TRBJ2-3	TGTGCCGCCAGGGCGGGGGACACGGATACGCAGTATTTT	CAARAGDTDTQYF
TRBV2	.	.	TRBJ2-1	TGTGCCAGCAGTCACGCTCTTCCGAGCTCCTACAATGAGCAGTTCTTC	CASSHALPSSYNEQFF
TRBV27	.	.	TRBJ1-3	TGTGCCAGCAGTTTATATGGGGGGGCCAGGGGTGGAAACACCATATATTTT	CASSLYGGARGGNTIYF
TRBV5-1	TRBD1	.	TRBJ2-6	TGCGCCAGCAAATTCGGACAGGGAGGTTCTGGGGCCAACGTCCTGACTTTC	CASKFGQGGSGANVLTF
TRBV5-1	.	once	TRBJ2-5	TGCGCCAGCAGCTTGGGATTCTCCGCGACTATAAAGACCCAGTACTTC	CASSLGFSATIKTQYF
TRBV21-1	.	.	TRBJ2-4	TGTGCCAGCAGCCAGATACAGAAGACTAGCGGGTGGGTTAACATTCAGTACTTC	CASSQIQKTSGWVNIQYF
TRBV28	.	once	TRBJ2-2	TGTGCCAGCATATGGGGGGAGATGGGCACCGGGGAGCTGTTTTTT	CASIWGEMGTGELFF
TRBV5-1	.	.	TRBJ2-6	TGCGCCAGCACCACAAACTCTGGGGCCAACGTCCTGACTTTC	CASTTNSGANVLTF
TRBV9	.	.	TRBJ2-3	TGTGCCAGCAGCCGCCGGCCCCAAGGGGCAGATACGCAGTATTTT	CASSRRPQGADTQYF